This is a list of T cell receptor beta chains from one sample in a study of blood T cell repertoires in COVID-19. Measured with immunoSEQ multiplex PCR; TCRdb has only the in-frame clones, and not every one. The table shows 150,000 to 200,000 clones, with roughly 86% occurring only once. The sample was peripheral blood. The receptors shown here come from a man between 45 and 60 years old with active or convalescent COVID-19. CDR3s include the opening cysteine and the closing phenylalanine or tryptophan. A D gene is named only where the DNA matches it firmly. Clone size, where shown, is once, few, many, or a class for clones that have expanded.

>TRBV18|NA|NA|TRBJ1-5
CASSGGSNQPQHF
TGTGCCTCAAGTGGGGGGAGCAATCAGCCCCAGCATTTT
>TRBV19|NA|TRBD1|TRBJ1-5
CASTPGQGRNHQPQHF
TGTGCCAGTACTCCTGGACAGGGCAGAAACCATCAGCCCCAGCATTTT
>TRBV11-1|NA|NA|TRBJ2-4
CASSLVRAKNIQYF
TGTGCCAGCAGTCTGGTGAGGGCCAAAAACATTCAGTACTTC
>TRBV18|few|TRBD1|TRBJ2-7
CASSRGTGDEQYF
TGTGCCAGCTCACGAGGGACAGGGGACGAGCAGTACTTC
>TRBV29-1|NA|TRBD1|TRBJ1-6
CSVGQGPNSPLHF
TGCAGCGTCGGACAGGGTCCTAACTCACCCCTCCACTTT
>TRBV3-1/TRBV3-2|NA|TRBD2|TRBJ2-3
CASSPLAGGPDTQYF
TGTGCCAGCAGCCCGTTAGCGGGGGGGCCAGATACGCAGTATTTT
>TRBV5-1|NA|NA|TRBJ2-1
CASSLQNNEQFF
TGCGCCAGCAGCTTACAAAACAATGAGCAGTTCTTC
>TRBV7-3|NA|NA|TRBJ2-1
CASSLTRYVSEQFF
TGTGCCAGCAGCTTAACCCGTTACGTGAGTGAGCAGTTCTTC
>TRBV10-3|NA|TRBD2|TRBJ2-1
CAIKAAREEDEQFF
TGTGCCATCAAGGCAGCGCGGGAGGAGGATGAGCAGTTCTTC
>TRBV5-1|NA|NA|TRBJ2-1
CASSSTYNEQFF
TGCGCCAGCAGTTCTACCTACAATGAGCAGTTCTTC
>TRBV24-1|NA|NA|TRBJ1-2
CATSENTNYGYTF
TGTGCCACCAGTGAGAACACCAACTATGGCTACACCTTC
>TRBV7-9|NA|NA|TRBJ1-1
CARTALLNTEAFF
TGTGCCAGAACTGCTTTACTGAACACTGAAGCTTTCTTT
>TRBV18|NA|TRBD1|TRBJ1-2
CASSPGAGTDYGYTF
TGTGCCAGCTCACCAGGGGCCGGGACAGACTATGGCTACACCTTC
>TRBV24-1|once|NA|TRBJ1-3
CATIRLSSGNTIYF
TGTGCCACCATTCGTCTAAGCTCTGGAAACACCATATATTTT
>TRBV9|NA|TRBD2|TRBJ2-1
CASSVVGSGSSMDGEQFF
TGTGCCAGCAGCGTAGTTGGTAGCGGGAGCAGTATGGACGGTGAGCAGTTCTTC
>TRBV5-1|NA|TRBD1|TRBJ2-3
CASSLGDSPSTDTQYF
TGCGCCAGCAGCTTGGGGGACAGCCCTAGCACAGATACGCAGTATTTT
>TRBV6-1|NA|NA|TRBJ1-6
CASSGGQISSYNSPLHF
TGTGCCAGCAGTGGAGGACAGATTAGCTCCTATAATTCACCCCTCCACTTT
>TRBV10-1|NA|TRBD1|TRBJ1-5
CASSGDRGLSQPQHF
TGCGCCAGCAGTGGCGACAGGGGATTAAGTCAGCCCCAGCATTTT
>TRBV19|NA|TRBD1|TRBJ1-4
CASRGQTPTNEKLFF
TGTGCCAGTAGGGGACAGACTCCAACTAATGAAAAACTGTTTTTT
>TRBV4-2|NA|TRBD1|TRBJ2-3
CASSQDVRDRGVNTQYF
TGTGCCAGCAGCCAAGATGTCCGGGACAGGGGTGTGAATACGCAGTATTTT